Listed below are T cell receptor beta chains from one sample, sequenced in a study of OX40 agonist ivuxolimab in advanced cancers. Method: immunoSEQ multiplex PCR; TCRdb's copy keeps in-frame clones and lacks some. Of 65,000 to 80,000 clones listed, 85% to 90% are singletons. The input for sequencing was CD4+ or CD8+ T cells sorted from blood, taken in a trial of the OX40 agonist ivuxolimab. The receptors derive from an adult with an advanced solid tumor such as melanoma, head and neck, liver or kidney cancer. Each CDR3 is given with its conserved first and last residue. The order of the fields is clone size, V gene, J gene, D gene, CDR3 length, CDR3 protein, CDR3 DNA. The D gene is left open where the match is weak. Size tells how often a clone was seen (once, few, many) or the class of an expanded clone, and some rows leave it out.

size: .; V: TRBV11-1; J: TRBJ2-7; D: .; length: 16; CDR3: CASSTQGDTHLHEQYF; DNA: TGTGCCAGCAGTACCCAAGGCGATACCCATCTGCACGAGCAGTACTTC
size: .; V: TRBV19; J: TRBJ2-1; D: .; length: 14; CDR3: CATQPGGSRTRQFF; DNA: TGTGCCACCCAGCCAGGGGGGAGCAGAACCCGGCAGTTCTTC
size: once; V: TRBV7-2; J: TRBJ2-7; D: TRBD2; length: 15; CDR3: CASSFQRDLGYEQYF; DNA: TGTGCCAGCAGTTTTCAGCGGGATTTAGGCTACGAGCAGTACTTC
size: .; V: TRBV14; J: TRBJ2-3; D: .; length: 13; CDR3: CASSQVWADTQYF; DNA: TGTGCCAGCAGCCAAGTGTGGGCGGATACGCAGTATTTT
size: .; V: TRBV11-2; J: TRBJ2-2; D: TRBD2; length: 17; CDR3: CASSPLWAGGNTGELFF; DNA: TGTGCCAGCAGCCCTCTCTGGGCGGGAGGGAACACCGGGGAGCTGTTTTTT
size: .; V: TRBV2; J: TRBJ2-5; D: .; length: 14; CDR3: CASRASIPKETQYF; DNA: TGTGCCAGCAGGGCTAGCATTCCTAAAGAGACCCAGTACTTC
size: .; V: TRBV9; J: TRBJ2-7; D: .; length: 16; CDR3: CASSVDPAGVGYEQYF; DNA: TGTGCCAGCAGCGTAGATCCGGCAGGGGTGGGGTACGAGCAGTACTTC
size: .; V: TRBV4-2; J: TRBJ2-1; D: TRBD2; length: 13; CDR3: CASSTTTSGGQFF; DNA: TGTGCCAGCAGCACCACGACTAGCGGGGGGCAGTTCTTC
size: .; V: TRBV5-1; J: TRBJ1-4; D: TRBD1; length: 17; CDR3: CASSLGDSPSATEKLFF; DNA: TGCGCCAGCAGCTTGGGGGACAGCCCATCTGCCACTGAAAAACTGTTTTTT
size: .; V: TRBV19; J: TRBJ1-1; D: TRBD1; length: 14; CDR3: CASITGTGNTEAFF; DNA: TGTGCCAGTATCACCGGGACAGGGAACACTGAAGCTTTCTTT
size: .; V: TRBV9; J: TRBJ2-5; D: .; length: 15; CDR3: CASSVLDRGQETQYF; DNA: TGTGCCAGCAGCGTCCTTGACAGAGGCCAAGAGACCCAGTACTTC
size: few; V: TRBV2; J: TRBJ2-1; D: TRBD2; length: 15; CDR3: CASSFSGSLFNEQFF; DNA: TGTGCCAGCAGTTTCAGCGGGAGCCTTTTCAATGAGCAGTTCTTC
size: .; V: TRBV4-1; J: TRBJ2-1; D: .; length: 16; CDR3: CASSQEPTSGVNEQFF; DNA: TGCGCCAGCAGCCAAGAGCCGACTAGTGGGGTGAATGAGCAGTTCTTC
size: .; V: TRBV2; J: TRBJ2-4; D: .; length: 13; CDR3: CASNGYPKNIQYF; DNA: TGTGCCAGCAACGGTTACCCCAAAAACATTCAGTACTTC
size: .; V: TRBV6-5; J: TRBJ1-2; D: .; length: 13; CDR3: CASSYRANYGYTF; DNA: TGTGCCAGCAGTTACCGGGCTAACTATGGCTACACCTTC
size: large; V: TRBV4-1; J: TRBJ2-1; D: .; length: 15; CDR3: CASSHSDSSTNEQFF; DNA: TGCGCCAGCAGCCACTCGGACTCAAGTACAAATGAGCAGTTCTTC
size: .; V: TRBV7-9; J: TRBJ2-1; D: .; length: 16; CDR3: CASSPTSKVRFNEQFF; DNA: TGTGCCAGCAGTCCGACTAGTAAGGTTCGATTCAATGAGCAGTTCTTC
size: .; V: TRBV11-3; J: TRBJ2-1; D: .; length: 13; CDR3: CASRGKQLFEQFF; DNA: TGTGCCAGCAGGGGGAAGCAGCTGTTTGAGCAGTTCTTC
size: .; V: TRBV6-1; J: TRBJ2-7; D: .; length: 13; CDR3: CASSEDRYFDQYF; DNA: TGTGCCAGCAGTGAAGACCGCTACTTCGATCAGTACTTC
size: .; V: TRBV19; J: TRBJ2-7; D: .; length: 13; CDR3: CASSIYHYYEQYF; DNA: TGTGCCAGTAGTATATATCACTACTACGAGCAGTACTTC
size: .; V: TRBV4-1; J: TRBJ1-2; D: .; length: 13; CDR3: CASSQPEGGGHTF; DNA: TGCGCCAGCAGCCAACCCGAGGGCGGGGGGCACACCTTC
size: .; V: TRBV30; J: TRBJ2-7; D: .; length: 15; CDR3: CAWSGLAGRAYEQYF; DNA: TGTGCCTGGTCCGGCCTCGCGGGACGCGCCTACGAGCAGTACTTC
size: .; V: TRBV5-6; J: TRBJ2-1; D: .; length: 17; CDR3: CASSPLPTGFLYNEQFF; DNA: TGTGCCAGCAGCCCTTTGCCGACGGGGTTTCTTTACAATGAGCAGTTCTTC
size: .; V: TRBV9; J: TRBJ2-3; D: TRBD2; length: 16; CDR3: CASSVFGGEDTDTQYF; DNA: TGTGCCAGCAGCGTATTTGGGGGGGAAGACACAGATACGCAGTATTTT
size: .; V: TRBV7-9; J: TRBJ2-5; D: TRBD1; length: 14; CDR3: CASSSRQGRETQYF; DNA: TGTGCCAGCAGCTCAAGACAGGGGAGGGAGACCCAGTACTTC
size: .; V: TRBV6-1; J: TRBJ2-3; D: .; length: 12; CDR3: CASAGATDTQYF; DNA: TGTGCCAGCGCTGGGGCGACAGATACGCAGTATTTT
size: .; V: TRBV7-9; J: TRBJ2-1; D: .; length: 13; CDR3: CASSSGLSGEQFF; DNA: TGTGCCAGCAGCTCCGGATTGAGTGGTGAGCAGTTCTTC
size: .; V: TRBV6-1; J: TRBJ2-7; D: .; length: 13; CDR3: CASSEGGSYEQYF; DNA: TGTGCCAGCAGTGAGGGGGGCAGCTACGAGCAGTACTTC
size: .; V: TRBV11-2; J: TRBJ1-4; D: TRBD1; length: 13; CDR3: CASSLGQGAKLFF; DNA: TGTGCCAGCAGCTTAGGGCAGGGGGCAAAACTGTTTTTT
size: .; V: TRBV7-3; J: TRBJ2-1; D: TRBD2; length: 17; CDR3: CASSLNPRASGYNEQFF; DNA: TGTGCCAGCAGCTTAAATCCTAGGGCTAGCGGTTACAATGAGCAGTTCTTC
size: .; V: TRBV13; J: TRBJ2-2; D: .; length: 15; CDR3: CASSQRSGEAGELFF; DNA: TGTGCCAGCAGCCAACGTTCAGGGGAGGCCGGGGAGCTGTTTTTT
size: .; V: TRBV11-3; J: TRBJ2-7; D: .; length: 15; CDR3: CASSLLTGNANEQYF; DNA: TGTGCCAGCAGCCTTCTAACAGGGAATGCCAACGAGCAGTACTTC
size: .; V: TRBV28; J: TRBJ2-7; D: .; length: 13; CDR3: CASSFSRGYEQYF; DNA: TGTGCCAGCAGTTTTTCCCGGGGCTACGAGCAGTACTTC
size: once; V: TRBV11-2; J: TRBJ2-7; D: TRBD2; length: 14; CDR3: CASSGGLAGGEQYF; DNA: TGTGCCAGCAGCGGGGGACTAGCGGGAGGAGAGCAGTACTTC
size: .; V: TRBV4-1; J: TRBJ2-1; D: .; length: 12; CDR3: CASSQDENEQFF; DNA: TGCGCCAGCAGCCAAGATGAAAATGAGCAGTTCTTC
size: .; V: TRBV19; J: TRBJ1-2; D: TRBD1; length: 15; CDR3: CASSPQGANLYGYTF; DNA: TGTGCCAGTAGTCCACAGGGGGCGAACCTCTATGGCTACACCTTC
size: .; V: TRBV9; J: TRBJ2-5; D: TRBD2; length: 15; CDR3: CASSPLAGGGETQYF; DNA: TGTGCCAGCAGCCCCCTAGCGGGAGGGGGGGAGACCCAGTACTTC
size: few; V: TRBV7-9; J: TRBJ2-7; D: .; length: 14; CDR3: CASSLGVGAYEQYF; DNA: TGTGCCAGCAGCTTAGGGGTAGGGGCCTACGAGCAGTACTTC
size: .; V: TRBV28; J: TRBJ1-3; D: TRBD1; length: 15; CDR3: CASSTRDRGRNTIYF; DNA: TGTGCCAGCAGTACCCGAGACAGGGGGCGAAACACCATATATTTT
size: .; V: TRBV18; J: TRBJ2-4; D: .; length: 15; CDR3: CASSPPVRAKNIQYF; DNA: TGTGCCAGCTCACCACCAGTAAGGGCCAAAAACATTCAGTACTTC
size: .; V: TRBV4-1; J: TRBJ2-7; D: .; length: 13; CDR3: CASSPSERYEQYF; DNA: TGCGCCAGCAGTCCTAGCGAACGCTACGAGCAGTACTTC
size: .; V: TRBV10-3; J: TRBJ2-3; D: .; length: 12; CDR3: CATEASTDTQYF; DNA: TGTGCCACCGAGGCTAGCACAGATACGCAGTATTTT
size: few; V: TRBV14; J: TRBJ2-6; D: .; length: 15; CDR3: CASSPDSSGANVLTF; DNA: TGTGCCAGCAGCCCGGACAGCTCTGGGGCCAACGTCCTGACTTTC
size: once; V: TRBV7-9; J: TRBJ2-7; D: .; length: 14; CDR3: CASSSPGPFYEQYF; DNA: TGTGCCAGCAGCTCCCCGGGTCCCTTCTACGAGCAGTACTTC
size: once; V: TRBV7-3; J: TRBJ1-5; D: .; length: 13; CDR3: CASSLAWNQPQHF; DNA: TGTGCCAGCAGCTTAGCTTGGAATCAGCCCCAGCATTTT
size: .; V: TRBV29-1; J: TRBJ2-7; D: TRBD1; length: 13; CDR3: CSVVSGQGYEQYF; DNA: TGCAGCGTTGTTTCGGGACAGGGCTACGAGCAGTACTTC
size: .; V: TRBV29-1; J: TRBJ2-3; D: TRBD2; length: 18; CDR3: CSVGGLAGEVASTDTQYF; DNA: TGCAGCGTTGGGGGACTAGCGGGAGAGGTGGCTAGCACAGATACGCAGTATTTT
size: .; V: TRBV30; J: TRBJ1-2; D: TRBD1; length: 11; CDR3: CALGQASGYTF; DNA: TGTGCCCTCGGACAGGCGAGTGGCTACACCTTC
size: .; V: TRBV19; J: TRBJ2-1; D: TRBD2; length: 16; CDR3: CASSKASGSAYNEQFF; DNA: TGTGCCAGTAGTAAGGCTAGCGGGAGTGCCTACAATGAGCAGTTCTTC
size: .; V: TRBV28; J: TRBJ2-1; D: TRBD1; length: 14; CDR3: CASSRQGARDEQFF; DNA: TGTGCCAGCAGTCGACAGGGGGCGAGGGATGAGCAGTTCTTC
size: .; V: TRBV5-1; J: TRBJ1-2; D: TRBD1; length: 16; CDR3: CASSFPPGQANYGYTF; DNA: TGCGCCAGCAGCTTCCCGCCGGGACAGGCTAACTATGGCTACACCTTC
size: .; V: TRBV6-6; J: TRBJ1-1; D: .; length: 15; CDR3: CASSYQSGRNTEAFF; DNA: TGTGCCAGCAGTTACCAGTCGGGACGGAACACTGAAGCTTTCTTT
size: .; V: TRBV19; J: TRBJ1-2; D: TRBD1; length: 16; CDR3: CASMGGGQGAFDGYTF; DNA: TGTGCCAGCATGGGAGGAGGGCAGGGGGCGTTTGATGGCTACACCTTC
size: .; V: TRBV10-3; J: TRBJ2-3; D: TRBD2; length: 14; CDR3: CAISEAGETDTQYF; DNA: TGTGCCATCAGTGAGGCGGGAGAGACAGATACGCAGTATTTT
size: .; V: TRBV6-4; J: TRBJ2-3; D: TRBD2; length: 16; CDR3: CASSAGLAGFTDTQYF; DNA: TGTGCCAGCAGTGCCGGACTAGCGGGATTCACAGATACGCAGTATTTT
size: .; V: TRBV6-4; J: TRBJ2-1; D: TRBD2; length: 14; CDR3: CASSDGTSGNEQFF; DNA: TGTGCCAGCAGTGACGGGACTAGCGGGAATGAGCAGTTCTTC
size: once; V: TRBV6-1; J: TRBJ2-3; D: .; length: 16; CDR3: CASSEEPMGFTDTQYF; DNA: TGTGCCAGCAGTGAAGAACCCATGGGGTTCACAGATACGCAGTATTTT
size: .; V: TRBV18; J: TRBJ2-7; D: TRBD2; length: 13; CDR3: CASSLAGAYEQYF; DNA: TGTGCCAGCTCGTTAGCGGGAGCCTACGAGCAGTACTTC
size: .; V: TRBV6-5; J: TRBJ2-7; D: .; length: 13; CDR3: CASKAGTGYEQYF; DNA: TGTGCCAGCAAGGCCGGGACCGGCTACGAGCAGTACTTC
size: .; V: TRBV7-9; J: TRBJ2-1; D: TRBD2; length: 18; CDR3: CASQGRLAGGISYNEQFF; DNA: TGTGCCAGCCAAGGGCGACTAGCGGGGGGGATCTCCTACAATGAGCAGTTCTTC